This TCR beta chain comes out of a study of OX40 agonist ivuxolimab in advanced cancers. On the study more broadly: Therapy given before enrollment (anti-PD-1, anti-PD-L1 or anti-CTLA-4) was allowed, and over 35% had some. Study-wide findings and caveats: With doses of 0.1-3.0 mg/kg, partial responders showed among the lowest clonal expansion.

No patient had autoimmune disease or received systemic immunosuppression. Produced via immunoSEQ multiplex PCR; TCRdb's table is partial and in-frame only. The data contain tens of thousands of clones, about 84% of them seen just once; the ten biggest clones take up 3.9%. J lost 11 bases, V lost 5 bases, and 9 bases had no gene match. CDR1 is SEHNR and CDR2 is FQNEAQ in the germline V gene (reference sequence). This CDR3 region has 13 residues. In regard to this clone: Its antigen is undetermined.

The sample consisted of CD4+ or CD8+ T cells sorted from blood, taken in a trial of the OX40 agonist ivuxolimab. V usage is TRBV7-9 and J usage is TRBJ2-5; 9 nucleotides align to TRBD1. The TCR was taken from an adult with an advanced solid tumor such as melanoma, head and neck, liver or kidney cancer. The CDR3: CASSPEGTGQQYF. In DNA form, the CDR3 reads TGTGCCAGCAGCCCGGAGGGGACAGGGCAGCAGTACTTC.